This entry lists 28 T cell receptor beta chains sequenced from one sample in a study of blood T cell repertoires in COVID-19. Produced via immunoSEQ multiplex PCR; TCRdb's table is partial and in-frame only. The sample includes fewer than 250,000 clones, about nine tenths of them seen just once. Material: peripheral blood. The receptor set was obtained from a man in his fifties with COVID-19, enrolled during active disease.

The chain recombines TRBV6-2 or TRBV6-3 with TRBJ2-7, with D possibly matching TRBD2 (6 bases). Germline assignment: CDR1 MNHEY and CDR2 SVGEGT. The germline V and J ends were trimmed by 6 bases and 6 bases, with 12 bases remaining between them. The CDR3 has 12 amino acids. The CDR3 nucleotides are TGTGCCAGCAGCTGGGACTCCCGCGAGCAGTACTTC. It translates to CASSWDSREQYF.

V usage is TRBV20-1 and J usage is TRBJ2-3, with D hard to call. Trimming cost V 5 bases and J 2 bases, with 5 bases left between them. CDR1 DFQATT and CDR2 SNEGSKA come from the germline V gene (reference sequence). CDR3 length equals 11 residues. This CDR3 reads CSAQITDTQYF. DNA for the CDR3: TGCAGTGCTCAGATCACAGATACGCAGTATTTT.

The CDR3 region is CATSSTKKGLHYEQYF. The CDR3 DNA reads as TGTGCCACCAGCAGTACCAAAAAGGGACTTCACTACGAGCAGTACTTC. The chain has TRBV15 and TRBJ2-7; D may be TRBD2 (6 bases). With 3 bases removed from V and 3 bases from J, the gap between germline ends came to 18 bases. From germline, CDR1 is LNHNV and CDR2 YYDKDF (reference sequence). This CDR3 comprises 16 residues.

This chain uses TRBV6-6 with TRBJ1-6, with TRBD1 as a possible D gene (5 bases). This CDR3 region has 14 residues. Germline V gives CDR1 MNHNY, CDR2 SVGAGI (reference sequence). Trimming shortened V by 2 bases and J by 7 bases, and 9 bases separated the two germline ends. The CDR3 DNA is TGTGCCAGCAGTTACAGGGGTCTGAATTCACCCCTCCACTTT. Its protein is CASSYRGLNSPLHF.

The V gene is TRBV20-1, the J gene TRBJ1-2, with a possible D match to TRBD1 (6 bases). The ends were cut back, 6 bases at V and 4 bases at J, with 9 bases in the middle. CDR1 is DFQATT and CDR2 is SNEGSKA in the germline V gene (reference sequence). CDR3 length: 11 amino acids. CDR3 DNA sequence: TGCAGTGCAGGGGGAATCTATGGCTACACCTTC. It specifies CSAGGIYGYTF.

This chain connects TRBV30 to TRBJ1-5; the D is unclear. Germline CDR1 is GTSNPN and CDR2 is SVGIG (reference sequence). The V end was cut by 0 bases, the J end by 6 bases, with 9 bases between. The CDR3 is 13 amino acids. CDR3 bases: TGTGCCTGGAGTGTACCGGAGGCTCAGCCCCAGCATTTT. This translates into CAWSVPEAQPQHF.

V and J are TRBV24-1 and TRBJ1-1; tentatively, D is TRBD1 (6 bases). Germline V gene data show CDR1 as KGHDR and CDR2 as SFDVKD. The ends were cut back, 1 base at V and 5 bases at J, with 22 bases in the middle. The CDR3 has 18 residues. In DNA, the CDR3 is TGTGCCACCAGTGATTTTACCCCCTGGGAGGGGGGAAGGACTGAAGCTTTCTTT. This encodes CATSDFTPWEGGRTEAFF.

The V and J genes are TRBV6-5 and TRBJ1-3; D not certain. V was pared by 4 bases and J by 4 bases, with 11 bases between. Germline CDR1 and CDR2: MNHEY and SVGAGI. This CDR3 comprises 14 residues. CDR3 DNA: TGTGCCAGCAGTTTTACGGCGGGGGGAAACACCATATATTTT. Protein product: CASSFTAGGNTIYF.

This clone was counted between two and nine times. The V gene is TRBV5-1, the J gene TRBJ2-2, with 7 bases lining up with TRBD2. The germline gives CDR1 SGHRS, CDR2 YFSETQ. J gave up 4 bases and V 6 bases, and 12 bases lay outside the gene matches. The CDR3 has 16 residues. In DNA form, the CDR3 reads TGCGCCAGCACCGAGACTAGCCTAAACCCCACCGGGGAGCTGTTTTTT. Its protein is CASTETSLNPTGELFF.

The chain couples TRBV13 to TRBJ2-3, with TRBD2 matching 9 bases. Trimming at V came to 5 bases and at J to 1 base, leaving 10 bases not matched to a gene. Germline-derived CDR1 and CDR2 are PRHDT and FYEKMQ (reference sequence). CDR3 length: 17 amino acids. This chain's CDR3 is CASSVRGGMIGTDTQYF. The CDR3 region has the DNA TGTGCCAGCAGCGTGCGGGGGGGAATGATCGGCACAGATACGCAGTATTTT.

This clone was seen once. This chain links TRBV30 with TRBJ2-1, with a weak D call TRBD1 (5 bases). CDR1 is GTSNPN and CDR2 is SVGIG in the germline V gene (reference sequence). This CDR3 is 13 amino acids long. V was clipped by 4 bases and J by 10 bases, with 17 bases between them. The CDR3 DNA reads TGTGCCTGGAAGGGGAACAAGGCGTGGGAGCAGTTCTTC. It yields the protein CAWKGNKAWEQFF.

DNA for the CDR3: TGTGCCAGCAGGACACTCTACGAGCAGTACTTC. Protein product: CASRTLYEQYF. The gene calls are TRBV28 and TRBJ2-7, with D uncertain. V lost 6 bases and J lost 3, with 6 bases in between. Germline V gives CDR1 MDHEN, CDR2 SYDVKM. This CDR3 has 11 amino acids.

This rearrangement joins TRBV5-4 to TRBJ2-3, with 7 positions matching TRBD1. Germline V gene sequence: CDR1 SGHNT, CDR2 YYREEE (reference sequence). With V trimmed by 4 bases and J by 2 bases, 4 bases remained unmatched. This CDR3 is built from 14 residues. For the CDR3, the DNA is TGTGCCAGCAGCGATACAGGGGACACAGATACGCAGTATTTT. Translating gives CASSDTGDTDTQYF.

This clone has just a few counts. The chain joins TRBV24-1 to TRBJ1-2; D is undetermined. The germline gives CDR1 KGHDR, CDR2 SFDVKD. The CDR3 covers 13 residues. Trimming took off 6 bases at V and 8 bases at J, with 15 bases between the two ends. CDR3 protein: CATSTRGAGGYTF. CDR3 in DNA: TGTGCCACCAGTACACGAGGTGCCGGCGGCTACACCTTC.

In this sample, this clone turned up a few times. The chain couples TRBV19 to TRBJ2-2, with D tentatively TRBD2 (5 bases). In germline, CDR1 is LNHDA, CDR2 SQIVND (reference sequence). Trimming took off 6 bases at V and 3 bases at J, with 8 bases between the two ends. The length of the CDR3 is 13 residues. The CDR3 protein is CASREVHTGELFF. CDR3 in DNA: TGTGCCAGTAGGGAGGTCCACACCGGGGAGCTGTTTTTT.

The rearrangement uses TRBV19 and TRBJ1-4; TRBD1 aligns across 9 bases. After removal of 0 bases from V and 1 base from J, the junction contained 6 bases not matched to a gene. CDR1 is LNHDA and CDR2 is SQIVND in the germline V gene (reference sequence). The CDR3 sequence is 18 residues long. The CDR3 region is CASSIDLGQGGTNEKLFF. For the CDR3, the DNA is TGTGCCAGTAGTATAGATCTGGGACAGGGAGGAACTAATGAAAAACTGTTTTTT.

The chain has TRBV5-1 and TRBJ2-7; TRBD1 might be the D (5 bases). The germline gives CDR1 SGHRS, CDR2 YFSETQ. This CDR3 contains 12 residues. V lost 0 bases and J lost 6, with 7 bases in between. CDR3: CASSLGQFEQYF. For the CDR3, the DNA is TGCGCCAGCAGCTTGGGACAGTTCGAGCAGTACTTC.

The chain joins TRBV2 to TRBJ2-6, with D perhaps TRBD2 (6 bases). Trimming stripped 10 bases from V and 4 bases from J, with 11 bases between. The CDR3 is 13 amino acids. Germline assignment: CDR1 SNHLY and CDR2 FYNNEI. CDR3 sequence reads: CATGDFGANVLTF. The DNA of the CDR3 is TGTGCCACGGGGGATTTCGGGGCCAACGTCCTGACTTTC.

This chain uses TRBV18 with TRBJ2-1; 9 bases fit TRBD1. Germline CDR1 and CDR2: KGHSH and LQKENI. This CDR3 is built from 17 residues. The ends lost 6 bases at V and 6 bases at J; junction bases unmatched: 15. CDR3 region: CASSPYDGQGIVNEQFF. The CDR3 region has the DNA TGTGCCAGCTCCCCCTACGATGGACAGGGGATCGTCAATGAGCAGTTCTTC.

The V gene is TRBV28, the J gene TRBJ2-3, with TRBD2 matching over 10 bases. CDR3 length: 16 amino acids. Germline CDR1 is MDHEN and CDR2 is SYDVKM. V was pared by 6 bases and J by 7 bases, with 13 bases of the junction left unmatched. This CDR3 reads CASRGGTSEGVYTQYF. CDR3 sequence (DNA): TGTGCCAGCAGGGGGGGGACTAGCGAAGGTGTGTATACGCAGTATTTT.

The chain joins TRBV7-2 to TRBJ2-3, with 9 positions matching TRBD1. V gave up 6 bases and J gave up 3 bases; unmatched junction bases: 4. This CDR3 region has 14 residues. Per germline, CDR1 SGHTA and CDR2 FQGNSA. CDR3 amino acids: CASRWGTGTDTQYF. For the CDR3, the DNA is TGTGCCAGCAGATGGGGGACAGGGACAGATACGCAGTATTTT.

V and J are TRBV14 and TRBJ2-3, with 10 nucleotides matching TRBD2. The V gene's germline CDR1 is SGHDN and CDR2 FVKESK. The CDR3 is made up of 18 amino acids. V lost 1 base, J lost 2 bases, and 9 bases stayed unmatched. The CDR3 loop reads CASSQGGSLAGLTDTQYF. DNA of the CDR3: TGTGCCAGCAGCCAAGGAGGCTCACTAGCGGGGCTCACAGATACGCAGTATTTT. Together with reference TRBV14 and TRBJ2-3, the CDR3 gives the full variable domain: EAGVTQFPSHSVIEKGQTVTLRCDPISGHDNLYWYRRVMGKEIKFLLHFVKESKQDESGMPNNRFLAERTGGTYSTLKVQPAELEDSGVYFCASSQGGSLAGLTDTQYFGPGTRLTVL.

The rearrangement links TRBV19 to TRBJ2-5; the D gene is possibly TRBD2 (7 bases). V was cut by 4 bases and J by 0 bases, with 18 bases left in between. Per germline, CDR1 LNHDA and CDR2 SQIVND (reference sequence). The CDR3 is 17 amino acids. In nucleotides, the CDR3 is TGTGCCAGTAGTAGCTCCCGAAGGGGGGGGTACCAAGAGACCCAGTACTTC. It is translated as CASSSSRRGGYQETQYF.

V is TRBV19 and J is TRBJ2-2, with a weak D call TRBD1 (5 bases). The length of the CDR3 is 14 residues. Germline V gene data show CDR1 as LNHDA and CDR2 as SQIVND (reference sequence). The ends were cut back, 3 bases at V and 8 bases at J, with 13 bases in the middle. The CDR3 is CASSIGANAGELFF. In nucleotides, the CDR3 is TGTGCCAGTAGTATTGGGGCGAACGCGGGGGAGCTGTTTTTT.

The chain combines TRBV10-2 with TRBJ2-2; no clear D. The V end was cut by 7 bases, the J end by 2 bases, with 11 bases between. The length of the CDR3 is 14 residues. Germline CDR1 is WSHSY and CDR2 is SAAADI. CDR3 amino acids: CASTRRRNTGELFF. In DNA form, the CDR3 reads TGCGCCAGCACGCGGCGGAGAAACACCGGGGAGCTGTTTTTT.

CDR3 sequence (DNA): TGTGCCAGCAGTTACGGAGGAAACTATGGCTACACCTTC. Protein sequence: CASSYGGNYGYTF. The genes are TRBV6-2 or TRBV6-3 and TRBJ1-2; D unclear. The germline V gene encodes CDR1 MNHEY and CDR2 SVGEGT. V was pared by 2 bases and J by 2 bases, with 6 bases between. This CDR3 contains 13 residues.

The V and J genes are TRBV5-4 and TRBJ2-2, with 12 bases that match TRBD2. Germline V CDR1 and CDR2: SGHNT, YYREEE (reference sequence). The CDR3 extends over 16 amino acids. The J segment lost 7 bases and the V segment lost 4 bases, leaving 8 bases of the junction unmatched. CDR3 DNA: TGTGCCAGCAGCCCCACTAGCGGGGGGAGGGACGGGGAGCTGTTTTTT. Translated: CASSPTSGGRDGELFF.

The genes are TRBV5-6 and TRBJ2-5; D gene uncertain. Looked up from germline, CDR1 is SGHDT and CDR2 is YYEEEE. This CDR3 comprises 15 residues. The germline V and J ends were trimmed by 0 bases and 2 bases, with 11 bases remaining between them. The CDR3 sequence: CASSLEWAVQETQYF. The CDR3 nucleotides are TGTGCCAGCAGCTTGGAGTGGGCAGTACAAGAGACCCAGTACTTC. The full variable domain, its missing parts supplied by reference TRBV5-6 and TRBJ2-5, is DAGVTQSPTHLIKTRGQQVTLRCSPKSGHDTVSWYQQALGQGPQFIFQYYEEEERQRGNFPDRFSGHQFPNYSSELNVNALLLGDSALYLCASSLEWAVQETQYFGPGTRLLVL.